This entry is about one TCR beta chain. This sample is part of a study of T cells in lung cancer brain metastases. This CDR3 has 19 amino acids. Germline loops: CDR1 LNHDA, CDR2 SQIVND (reference sequence). V lost 4 bases and J lost 5; bases outside the gene matches: 15. The table came from immunoSEQ multiplex PCR; TCRdb's copy has only in-frame clones and leaves some out. The sample contains hundreds of clones, around 85% of which appear only once. The clonotype originates from a man between 65 and 85 years old with non-small cell lung cancer that had spread to the brain. The specimen was tumor tissue from a brain metastasis. The chain combines TRBV19 with TRBJ2-5; 14 bases are a match to TRBD2. CDR3 coding DNA: TGTGCCAGTAGTAGTCCGTCAAGACTAGCGGGAGGGCCGGGGGAGACCCAGTACTTC. Amino acid sequence: CASSSPSRLAGGPGETQYF.